The 2 T cell receptor beta chains below come from one sample, sequenced in a study of shared clonotypes between healthy human individuals. The naive CD8 population came from CD45RO-negative cells selected for CCR7, without terminally differentiated effector memory CD45RA+ cells. Assay used: immunoSEQ multiplex PCR; TCRdb lists only in-frame clones, some missing. The table includes about 2 million clones, roughly 95% detected once. The source material was naive CD8+ T cells sorted from blood. These receptors all come from a man younger than 35 in good health.

The chain has TRBV10-2 and TRBJ1-4, with TRBD1 matching over 8 bases. V was pared by 6 bases and J by 6 bases, with 9 bases of the junction left unmatched. Germline V lookup: CDR1 WSHSY, CDR2 SAAADI. The CDR3 extends over 15 amino acids. For the CDR3, the DNA is TGCGCCAGCAGGAGTTTCCAACAGGGGGATGAAAAACTGTTTTTT. Translated, it gives CASRSFQQGDEKLFF.

The CDR3 protein is CAWSTWDSSYEQYF. DNA of the CDR3: TGTGCCTGGAGTACTTGGGACAGCTCCTACGAGCAGTACTTC. V usage is TRBV30 and J usage is TRBJ2-7; 7 nucleotides line up with TRBD1. Germline CDR1 and CDR2: GTSNPN and SVGIG (reference sequence). The V segment lost 2 bases and the J segment 0 bases; nucleotides outside the gene matches: 4. The CDR3 sequence is 14 residues long.